These 18 T cell receptor beta chains were all obtained from the same sample, sequenced in a study of T cell responses to AZD1222 COVID-19 vaccine. TCRdb keeps only in-frame clones here, not all; method: immunoSEQ multiplex PCR. The sample contains about 150,000 clones, roughly 90% of which appear only once. The starting material was peripheral blood, obtained 28 days after the second AZD1222 dose. All receptors come from an adult who received the AZD1222 COVID-19 vaccine.

The chain recombines TRBV3-1 (or the pseudogene TRBV3-2) with TRBJ1-5; D gene ambiguous. The CDR3 has 13 amino acids. Germline V gene lookup returns CDR1 LGHDT and CDR2 YNNKEL (reference sequence). The V end was cut by 0 bases, the J end by 1 base, with 1 base between. CDR3 region: CASSQDSNQPQHF. The CDR3, as DNA: TGTGCCAGCAGCCAAGACAGCAATCAGCCCCAGCATTTT.

The CDR3 coding sequence is TGTGCCAGCAGCGTAGGAATACAGGGGTCCTACGAGCAGTACTTC. Translated: CASSVGIQGSYEQYF. V is TRBV9 and J is TRBJ2-7; TRBD1 matches 7 bases. From germline, CDR1 is SGDLS and CDR2 YYNGEE. The CDR3 spans 15 residues. V shed 0 bases and J 1 base; nucleotides not matched to a gene: 4.

The chain recombines TRBV7-9 with TRBJ1-6, with D unclear. The CDR3 is made up of 14 amino acids. Germline assignment: CDR1 SEHNR and CDR2 FQNEAQ (reference sequence). Trimming took 4 bases from V and 10 from J, leaving 14 bases between them. The CDR3 loop reads CASSSNFLGSPLHF. DNA of the CDR3: TGTGCCAGCAGCTCGAATTTCTTAGGCTCACCCCTCCACTTT.

This clone was detected only once. The chain couples TRBV7-2 to TRBJ2-2; possibly TRBD2 for D (5 bases). Deletions cut 8 bases from V and 2 bases from J, with 15 bases between. CDR1 SGHTA and CDR2 FQGNSA come from the germline V gene. This CDR3 region has 15 residues. The CDR3 sequence is CASGPHGDNTGELFF. The CDR3 DNA reads TGTGCCAGCGGCCCCCACGGGGATAACACCGGGGAGCTGTTTTTT.

The V call is TRBV7-2, the J call TRBJ1-1; D call uncertain. The CDR3 extends over 16 amino acids. The germline V gene has CDR1 SGHTA and CDR2 FQGNSA. The ends were cut back, 1 base at V and 5 bases at J, with 17 bases in the middle. The CDR3 here is CASSLGAGVVGTEAFF. The CDR3 DNA reads as TGTGCCAGCAGCTTAGGGGCAGGTGTCGTCGGGACTGAAGCTTTCTTT.

In the case of this clone: This same CDR3 is encoded by further DNA sequences in the sample. J is TRBJ2-1 and V is TRBV9, with D perhaps TRBD2 (5 bases). This CDR3 has 15 residues. Germline V gene data show CDR1 as SGDLS and CDR2 as YYNGEE. The V end was cut by 0 bases, the J end by 3 bases, with 10 bases between. The CDR3 bases are TGTGCCAGCAGCGTAGGCAGCAGCGGCTACAATGAGCAGTTCTTC. It codes for CASSVGSSGYNEQFF.

The rearrangement links TRBV10-1 to TRBJ2-3; 9 bases line up with TRBD1. This CDR3 has 16 residues. Germline CDR1 reads WNHNN; CDR2 reads SYGVQD (reference sequence). V shed 3 bases and J 2 bases; nucleotides not matched to a gene: 6. The CDR3 sequence is CASSDPGQGTTDTQYF. CDR3 coding DNA: TGCGCCAGCAGTGATCCTGGACAGGGGACCACAGATACGCAGTATTTT.

The chain combines TRBV6-5 with TRBJ2-7, with 7 bases aligning to TRBD1. Germline V gene data show CDR1 as MNHEY and CDR2 as SVGAGI. V was pared by 0 bases and J by 7 bases, with 9 bases of the junction left unmatched. This CDR3 has 15 amino acids. The CDR3 sequence: CASSYSNKQGWEQYF. DNA for the CDR3: TGTGCCAGCAGTTACTCGAATAAACAGGGGTGGGAGCAGTACTTC.

The chain has TRBV19 and TRBJ1-5; TRBD1 aligns across 9 bases. The V and J ends lost 7 bases and 7 bases, in that order; junction bases with no gene match: 8. There are 14 residues in the CDR3. Per germline, CDR1 LNHDA and CDR2 SQIVND (reference sequence). Here the CDR3 DNA reads TGTGCCAGTATAGGAGATGACAGGGGGCAGCCCCAGCATTTT. It yields the protein CASIGDDRGQPQHF.

The chain is built from TRBV13 and TRBJ1-2; D is ambiguous. Germline CDR1 and CDR2: PRHDT and FYEKMQ (reference sequence). The ends were cut back, 8 bases at V and 8 bases at J, with 12 bases in the middle. There are 11 residues in the CDR3. In DNA, the CDR3 is TGTGCCAGCGGCCTGGGAGACGGCTACACCTTC. Translated: CASGLGDGYTF.

This clone was counted a few times. The DNA of the CDR3 is TGTGCCAGCGGCGGGGGGCTCGATCAGCCCCAGCATTTT. Encoded protein: CASGGGLDQPQHF. The V and J genes are TRBV7-2 and TRBJ1-5; D may be TRBD1 (6 bases). V was cut by 8 bases and J by 5 bases, with 13 bases left in between. Germline V gene sequence: CDR1 SGHTA, CDR2 FQGNSA. The CDR3 is 13 residues long.

This clone occurred once. The gene calls are TRBV3-1 (or the pseudogene TRBV3-2) and TRBJ2-1; D is possibly TRBD2 (6 bases). CDR1 is LGHDT, CDR2 YNNKEL, per germline (reference sequence). V dropped 5 bases and J dropped 14 bases, with 13 bases sitting between them. The CDR3 runs to 11 residues. CDR3 DNA: TGTGCCAGCAGCTCGGGGGTCTCGGAGTTCTTC. This encodes CASSSGVSEFF.

This clone was counted a single time. The chain employs TRBV15 and TRBJ1-2; no definite D call. This CDR3 has 16 amino acids. Trimming left V 0 bases short and J 0 bases short, with 11 bases between. Germline V gene lookup returns CDR1 LNHNV and CDR2 YYDKDF (reference sequence). The CDR3, as DNA: TGTGCCACCAGCAGAGATTGGGCCGATGCTAACTATGGCTACACCTTC. Amino acid sequence: CATSRDWADANYGYTF.

The chain joins TRBV7-2 to TRBJ1-5; no clear D gene. CDR3 length equals 15 residues. Germline V gene data show CDR1 as SGHTA and CDR2 as FQGNSA. V lost 4 bases, J lost 2 bases, and 12 bases lay in between. The CDR3 loop reads CASSSWAGGNQPQHF. The CDR3, as DNA: TGTGCCAGCAGCTCCTGGGCCGGGGGCAATCAGCCCCAGCATTTT.

V and J are TRBV4-2 and TRBJ2-2; the D gene is possibly TRBD2 (6 bases). The V and J ends lost 2 bases and 5 bases respectively, with 15 bases between them. CDR1 and CDR2 (germline): LGHNA, YNFKEQ. This CDR3 contains 16 residues. The CDR3 region is CASSQPGTLSTGELFF. In DNA form, the CDR3 reads TGTGCCAGCAGCCAACCCGGGACTCTATCAACCGGGGAGCTGTTTTTT.

Worth noting for this clone: Other nucleotide sequences in the sample specify the same CDR3. The chain is built from TRBV11-2 and TRBJ1-1, with no clear D. The germline gives CDR1 SGHAT, CDR2 FQNNGV. V gave up 5 bases and J gave up 0 bases, with 7 bases separating them. The CDR3 consists of 13 residues. Here the CDR3 reads CASSRQMNTEAFF. The CDR3 coding sequence is TGTGCCAGCAGCAGACAAATGAACACTGAAGCTTTCTTT.

The chain couples TRBV7-9 to TRBJ1-1; unclear D gene. CDR1 SEHNR and CDR2 FQNEAQ come from the germline V gene (reference sequence). V gave up 5 bases and J gave up 8 bases, with 9 bases separating them. This CDR3 has 11 residues. The DNA of the CDR3 is TGTGCCAGCAGCGCCCCGTACGAAGCTTTCTTT. As protein: CASSAPYEAFF.

The genes are TRBV6-5 and TRBJ2-3; 8 nucleotides align to TRBD2. Germline CDR1 and CDR2: MNHEY and SVGAGI. V trimming: 2 bases; J trimming: 7 bases; junction bases outside the gene matches: 8. The CDR3 consists of 15 residues. This chain's CDR3 is CASSYRGGLTNTQYF. In DNA form, the CDR3 reads TGTGCCAGCAGTTACCGGGGGGGGCTGACTAATACGCAGTATTTT.